This entry is about one T cell receptor beta chain. Its specificity is not known. The method was immunoSEQ multiplex PCR; TCRdb's version includes in-frame clones alone and lacks a portion of them. The table lists about 260,000 clones, approximately 95% of them singletons. This record comes from a study of T cell responses to AZD1222 COVID-19 vaccine. General observations from the study: CD4 TCRs associated with vaccination spanned spike, dominating at 160-218 and 743-854. Following two doses of AZD1222, Spike-specific TCR breadth and depth rose.

Germline V CDR1 and CDR2: MDHEN, SYDVKM. The CDR3 spans 11 residues. Trimming cost V 10 bases and J 4 bases, with 10 bases left between them. This TCR derives from an adult in good health. This specimen was peripheral blood, taken on day 0 of AZD1222 vaccination. The chain couples TRBV28 to TRBJ1-2; no firm D call. CDR3 loop: CATGLIYGYTF. The CDR3 nucleotides are TGTGCCACTGGACTCATCTATGGCTACACCTTC.